Below, 18 T cell receptor beta chains from the same sample are listed, as sequenced in a study of PD-1 blockade in classical Hodgkin lymphoma. Time point of the sample: cycle 4 day 1 (C4D1), after 6 weeks of nivolumab. All trial patients relapsed after autologous stem cell transplantation. Data came from immunoSEQ multiplex PCR; TCRdb stores just in-frame clones and leaves some out. The sample gives about 20,000 clones, over 70% of which show up once; roughly 7% is in the top ten. The starting material was peripheral blood mononuclear cells (PBMCs), obtained before the fourth cycle of nivolumab. These receptors were obtained from a human donor with classical Hodgkin lymphoma.

This CDR3 reads CASSATGLGAGELFF. DNA for the CDR3: TGTGCCAGCAGTGCGACAGGCCTGGGGGCCGGGGAGCTGTTTTTT. The chain has TRBV2 and TRBJ2-2, with D possibly TRBD1 on 6 matching bases. The CDR3 totals 15 residues. From germline, CDR1 is SNHLY and CDR2 FYNNEI. Trimming took off 4 bases at V and 6 bases at J, with 15 bases between the two ends.

This clone was picked up a small number of times. J is TRBJ1-2 and V is TRBV7-2; possibly TRBD1 for D (6 bases). From germline, CDR1 is SGHTA and CDR2 FQGNSA. This CDR3 comprises 14 residues. The V and J ends lost 3 bases and 7 bases respectively, with 15 bases between them. CDR3: CASSFGGRAGGYTF. The CDR3 DNA sequence: TGTGCCAGCAGCTTTGGGGGCAGGGCCGGTGGCTACACCTTC.

This clone was seen once. This chain uses TRBV28 with TRBJ2-1, with 10 bases lining up with TRBD1. Trimming at V came to 7 bases and at J to 4 bases, leaving 16 bases not matched to a gene. The CDR3 sequence is 18 residues long. Per germline, CDR1 MDHEN and CDR2 SYDVKM. The chain's CDR3 is CASKRGTGVIVLYNEQFF. Here the CDR3 DNA reads TGTGCCAGCAAACGAGGGACAGGGGTAATAGTTCTATACAATGAGCAGTTCTTC.

The chain carries TRBV5-6 and TRBJ1-4; D is possibly TRBD1 (5 bases). The V end was cut by 0 bases, the J end by 0 bases, with 18 bases between. The CDR3 covers 19 residues. From germline, CDR1 is SGHDT and CDR2 YYEEEE. For the CDR3, the DNA is TGTGCCAGCAGCTTGGGTGGTCAGGGCCAACTCACAACTAATGAAAAACTGTTTTTT. Translating gives CASSLGGQGQLTTNEKLFF.

The CDR3 here is CSVELGYNQPQHF. The CDR3 bases are TGCAGCGTTGAACTAGGGTACAATCAGCCCCAGCATTTT. The rearrangement joins TRBV29-1 to TRBJ1-5; no definite D call. Germline CDR1 reads SQVTM; CDR2 reads ANQGSEA. This CDR3 comprises 13 residues. V was pared by 2 bases and J by 3 bases, with 8 bases between.

The chain is built from TRBV7-2 and TRBJ1-1; D possibly corresponds to TRBD1 (6 bases). This CDR3 is built from 14 residues. CDR1 and CDR2 (germline): SGHTA, FQGNSA. Trimming removed 3 bases from V and 3 bases from J, with 11 bases in between. CDR3 amino acids: CASSFQGTDTEAFF. In nucleotides, the CDR3 is TGTGCCAGCAGCTTCCAGGGGACGGACACTGAAGCTTTCTTT.

CDR3 DNA: TGTGCCAGTAGCGCAAGCAACCGGGACAGGCGCTACGAGCAGTACTTC. Translated: CASSASNRDRRYEQYF. The V gene is TRBV19, the J gene TRBJ2-7, with 8 nucleotides matching TRBD1. V was clipped by 6 bases and J by 3 bases; unmatched bases: 13. Germline CDR1 reads LNHDA; CDR2 reads SQIVND (reference sequence). CDR3 length: 16 residues.

Concerning this clone itself: This sample includes further DNA sequences coding for the same CDR3. The chain links TRBV25-1 to TRBJ1-2, with D unresolved. The CDR3 totals 11 residues. Germline CDR1 MGHDK, CDR2 SYGVNS. Trimming left V 1 base short and J 7 bases short, with 4 bases between. CDR3 DNA: TGTGCCAGCAGTGAATCTCGTGGCTACACCTTC. Protein sequence: CASSESRGYTF.

This clone was recorded only once. J is TRBJ2-4 and V is TRBV14, with TRBD1 identical over 10 bases. The V segment lost 1 base and the J segment 0 bases; nucleotides outside the gene matches: 18. This CDR3 region has 22 residues. The germline V gene has CDR1 SGHDN and CDR2 FVKESK. CDR3 nucleotides: TGTGCCAGCAGCCAAGCCCCCCCCACAGACAGGGGGCTTAGGCTAGCCAAAAACATTCAGTACTTC. Translating gives CASSQAPPTDRGLRLAKNIQYF.

The genes are TRBV6-1 and TRBJ2-3; a possible D gene is TRBD2 (7 bases). V dropped 4 bases and J dropped 4 bases, with 12 bases sitting between them. The germline CDR1 and CDR2 sequences are MNHNS and SASEGT. This CDR3 spans 14 amino acids. The CDR3 DNA follows: TGTGCCAGCAGTGTTGTGGGGGGGCCAGATACGCAGTATTTT. Amino acid sequence: CASSVVGGPDTQYF.

The gene calls are TRBV10-2 and TRBJ2-5, with D tentatively TRBD2 (7 bases). CDR1 WSHSY and CDR2 SAAADI come from the germline V gene. Trimming removed 7 bases from V and 7 bases from J, with 16 bases in between. The CDR3 sequence is 13 residues long. This CDR3 is CASTPGGRGTQYF. The CDR3 nucleotides read TGCGCCAGCACCCCGGGGGGCAGGGGGACCCAGTACTTC.

By share, this clone ranks as medium-sized. The chain couples TRBV27 to TRBJ2-7, with 7 bases identical to TRBD1. The CDR3 runs 15 residues. Germline assignment: CDR1 MNHEY and CDR2 SMNVEV (reference sequence). V gave up 6 bases and J gave up 9 bases; unmatched junction bases: 17. CDR3: CASSPPGQFPWGQYF. CDR3 DNA: TGTGCCAGCAGCCCCCCGGGACAGTTTCCCTGGGGGCAGTACTTC.

This clone has just a few counts. This chain joins TRBV2 and TRBJ2-1; D might be TRBD2 (5 bases). The CDR3 extends over 16 amino acids. Looked up from germline, CDR1 is SNHLY and CDR2 is FYNNEI. V lost 6 bases, J lost 4 bases, and 19 bases lay in between. The CDR3 coding sequence is TGTGCCAGCAGACCCCGGGGTGACGCGGAATACAATGAGCAGTTCTTC. This gives the protein CASRPRGDAEYNEQFF.

The chain carries TRBV10-3 and TRBJ1-3; possible D gene TRBD1, 5 bases. Trimming took off 4 bases at V and 0 bases at J, with 19 bases between the two ends. This CDR3 has 18 residues. Germline V gene data show CDR1 as ENHRY and CDR2 as SYGVKD. The CDR3 bases are TGTGCCATCAGTGGGCCTGGGACCCGAAAGAGCTCTGGAAACACCATATATTTT. As protein: CAISGPGTRKSSGNTIYF.

This clone was detected a few times. This chain uses TRBV5-1 with TRBJ2-1; D remains ambiguous. This CDR3 comprises 15 residues. V was pared by 4 bases and J by 4 bases, with 15 bases between. Looked up from germline, CDR1 is SGHRS and CDR2 is YFSETQ. The CDR3 sequence: CASSTLPGPYNEQFF. DNA for the CDR3: TGCGCCAGCAGCACCCTACCGGGCCCATACAATGAGCAGTTCTTC.

The rearrangement joins TRBV5-1 to TRBJ2-5, with TRBD2 identical over 11 bases. The J segment lost 4 bases and the V segment lost 4 bases, leaving 12 bases of the junction unmatched. Germline CDR1 reads SGHRS; CDR2 reads YFSETQ. The CDR3 is 17 amino acids. The CDR3 DNA follows: TGCGCCAGCAGCCCCCTGACTAGCGGGAAGGTGGGAGAGACCCAGTACTTC. Translated: CASSPLTSGKVGETQYF.

The chain joins TRBV6-6 to TRBJ1-5; no clear D. Germline V gene lookup returns CDR1 MNHNY and CDR2 SVGAGI (reference sequence). CDR3 length: 12 residues. Trimming pared 8 bases from V and 3 bases from J, leaving 8 bases between. The CDR3 spells CASSQPNQPQHF. The CDR3 DNA follows: TGTGCCAGCTCTCAGCCCAATCAGCCCCAGCATTTT.

V gene TRBV7-8 combines with J gene TRBJ2-2, with D maybe TRBD1 (6 bases). Trimming took off 2 bases at V and 3 bases at J, with 16 bases between the two ends. The CDR3 consists of 17 residues. The germline gives CDR1 SGHVS, CDR2 FQNEAQ. CDR3 DNA sequence: TGTGCCAGCAGCTTAACTCTATTGGGGGCGGACACCGGGGAGCTGTTTTTT. This sequence encodes CASSLTLLGADTGELFF.